The clone carrying this T cell receptor (beta chain) was detected a few times. What it recognizes is unknown. Trimming pared 11 bases from V and 1 base from J, leaving 26 bases between. The CDR3 consists of 17 residues. Germline CDR1 reads SGHTA; CDR2 reads FQGNSA. This sample is drawn from a study of post-analysis software for immune sequencing data. In the study overall: Included among the disease courses, which were recorded for the cohort, were relapsing-remitting, secondary progressive and progressive-relapsing multiple sclerosis. Study results and caveats: Normalized Chao1 diversity was significantly lower in multiple sclerosis patients than in controls. A handful of TRBV segments were significantly more frequent in patients than in controls. TRBV5-6, TRBV5-1 and TRBV20-1 were among these segments. Strong co-clustering by F measure linked samples that shared a preparation batch.

Unique molecular identifiers featured in each of the TCR beta cDNA libraries. Some 450,000 cDNA molecules were recovered from an input of 1 to 10 million T cells. One entry per CDR3 protein results from TCRdb running MiXCR on the PCR reads. The profile shows around 700,000 distinct CDR3 sequences, more than 50% of them singletons. This TCR was sampled from a girl aged 2 to 10 with multiple sclerosis. The sample comprised blood. The chain couples TRBV7-2 to TRBJ2-5; a weak D match, TRBD1 (6 bases). Here the CDR3 DNA reads TGTGCCGGGGGCAGCTTAGACAAGGTTTGGGGCCAAGAGACCCAGTACTTC. This gives the protein CAGGSLDKVWGQETQYF.